This T cell receptor (beta chain) derives from a study of blood T cell repertoires in COVID-19. At the level of the study: Sites in the United States, Italy and Spain provided acute and convalescent COVID-19 samples. Nucleic acid was either cDNA or gDNA, and it came from T cells, B-cell-depleted T cells, or PBMCs.

In the original workflow: The authors estimated nucleated cell counts from reference gene primer amplification. Assay: immunoSEQ multiplex PCR; the TCRdb copy retains only in-frame clones and omits some. Clonal size and the V and J genes are those of that table, whereas D and trimming came from the DNA. The table includes 70,000 to 95,000 clones, approximately 80% detected once. What was sequenced was peripheral blood. The TCR comes from an elderly man with active or convalescent COVID-19.

The CDR3 region has the DNA TGTGCCAGCAGCAAGGGGGACAGGGAAAATCAGCCCCAGCATTTT. Residues: CASSKGDRENQPQHF. V gene TRBV7-2 combines with J gene TRBJ1-5, with TRBD1 matching 9 bases. In germline, CDR1 is SGHTA, CDR2 FQGNSA. The CDR3 consists of 15 residues. The trim removed 5 bases at V and 4 bases at J, leaving 6 bases unmatched.